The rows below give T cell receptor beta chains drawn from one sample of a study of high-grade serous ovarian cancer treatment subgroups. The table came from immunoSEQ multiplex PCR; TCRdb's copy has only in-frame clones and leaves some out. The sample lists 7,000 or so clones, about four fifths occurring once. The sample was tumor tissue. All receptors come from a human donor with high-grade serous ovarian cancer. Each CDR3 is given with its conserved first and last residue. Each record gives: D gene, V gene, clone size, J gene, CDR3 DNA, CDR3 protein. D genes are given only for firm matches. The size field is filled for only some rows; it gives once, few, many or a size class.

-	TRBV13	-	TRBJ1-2	TGTGCCAGCAGCTCGCGATCCCACGACAGGAGAAACTATGGCTACACCTTC	CASSSRSHDRRNYGYTF
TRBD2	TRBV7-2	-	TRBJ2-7	TGTGCCAGCAGCTTAAACGGGAGGGCCTACGAGCAGTACTTC	CASSLNGRAYEQYF
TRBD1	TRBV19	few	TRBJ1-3	TGTGCCAGTAGTCTTCGTGACAGGGCACTAGGAAACACCATATATTTT	CASSLRDRALGNTIYF
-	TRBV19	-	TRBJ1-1	TGTGCCAGTAGTCAGGGTGAGCTACGGAACACTGAAGCTTTCTTT	CASSQGELRNTEAFF
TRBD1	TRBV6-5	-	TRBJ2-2	TGTGCCAGCAGTTACTATAGGGGGCAGACCGGGGAGCTGTTTTTT	CASSYYRGQTGELFF
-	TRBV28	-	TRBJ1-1	TGTGCCAGCAGTTTAGCGGGGGGCGCGGAGAACACTGAAGCTTTCTTT	CASSLAGGAENTEAFF
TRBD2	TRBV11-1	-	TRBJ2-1	TGTGCCAGCAGCTTAATGCTAGCGGTACCGCTACTAACCTACAATGAGCAGTTCTTC	CASSLMLAVPLLTYNEQFF
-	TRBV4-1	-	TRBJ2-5	TGCGCCAGCAGCCAAGTTAGAGACTCGCTTCCGTACTTC	CASSQVRDSLPYF
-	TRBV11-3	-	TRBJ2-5	TGTGCCAGCAGCCCCCAGCGAATACAAGAGACCCAGTACTTC	CASSPQRIQETQYF
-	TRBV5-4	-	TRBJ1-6	TGTGCCAGCAGCTTGTTTGAGGGGAATTCACCCCTCCACTTT	CASSLFEGNSPLHF
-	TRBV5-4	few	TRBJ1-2	TGTGCCAGCAGCTTGGGGGGTACCTATGGCTACACCTTC	CASSLGGTYGYTF
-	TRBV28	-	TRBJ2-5	TGTGCCACCTTGGACACGCAAGAGACCCAGTACTTC	CATLDTQETQYF
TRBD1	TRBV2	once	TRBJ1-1	TGTGCCAGTTTACAGGGGGCGCATCCATACAACACTGAAGCTTTCTTT	CASLQGAHPYNTEAFF
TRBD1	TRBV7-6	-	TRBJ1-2	TGTGCCAGCAGCACCCGGACAGGGGGTGGCTATGGCTACACCTTC	CASSTRTGGGYGYTF
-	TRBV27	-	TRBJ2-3	TGTGCCAGCAGTACAAGACGGGGCACAGATACGCAGTATTTT	CASSTRRGTDTQYF